Shown below are 19 T cell receptor beta chains from a single sample sequenced in a study of blood T cell repertoires in COVID-19. Sequencing used immunoSEQ multiplex PCR; TCRdb keeps in-frame clones, though not all of them. The sample lists about 130,000 clones, about four fifths occurring once. The specimen sequenced was peripheral blood. These TCRs come from a man aged 60 to 75 with acute or convalescent COVID-19.

The V gene is TRBV5-1, the J gene TRBJ2-3; maybe TRBD1 (5 bases). Germline V lookup: CDR1 SGHRS, CDR2 YFSETQ. V lost 3 bases and J 5 bases, leaving 16 bases between the germline ends. This CDR3 comprises 15 residues. This CDR3 reads CASSSDSAPRDTQYF. As DNA, the CDR3 is TGCGCCAGCAGCTCCGACAGCGCCCCTCGAGATACGCAGTATTTT.

The CDR3 loop reads CASSLGTRGAGELFF. In DNA, the CDR3 is TGCGCCAGCAGCTTAGGGACAAGGGGCGCCGGGGAGCTGTTTTTT. The chain has TRBV5-1 and TRBJ2-2; a possible D gene is TRBD1 (6 bases). The germline V and J ends were trimmed by 2 bases and 6 bases, with 14 bases remaining between them. The CDR3 is made up of 15 amino acids. Germline CDR1 is SGHRS and CDR2 is YFSETQ.

The chain carries TRBV27 and TRBJ1-5; 7 bases line up with TRBD1. The germline V gene has CDR1 MNHEY and CDR2 SMNVEV (reference sequence). The J segment lost 0 bases and the V segment lost 5 bases, leaving 7 bases of the junction unmatched. The CDR3 extends over 16 amino acids. The CDR3 here is CASSKSRDSSNQPQHF. CDR3 DNA: TGTGCCAGCAGTAAGTCCCGGGACAGTAGCAATCAGCCCCAGCATTTT.

The V call is TRBV28, the J call TRBJ2-7; TRBD2 aligns across 8 bases. Trimming at V came to 5 bases and at J to 3 bases, leaving 12 bases not matched to a gene. Per the germline V gene, CDR1 is MDHEN and CDR2 is SYDVKM. This CDR3 is 16 amino acids long. The CDR3 DNA follows: TGTGCCAGCAGTCCCCCGGTACTAGCGGCTGACTACGAGCAGTACTTC. Translated, it gives CASSPPVLAADYEQYF.

This chain joins TRBV19 and TRBJ2-7, with 9 bases that match TRBD1. Germline lookup yields CDR1 LNHDA and CDR2 SQIVND (reference sequence). The V segment lost 3 bases and the J segment 6 bases; nucleotides outside the gene matches: 6. The CDR3 loop spans 14 amino acids. CDR3 DNA: TGTGCCAGTAGTATTTCTACAGGGGGCGGCGAGCAGTACTTC. It codes for CASSISTGGGEQYF.

The chain is built from TRBV28 and TRBJ1-3; 7 nucleotides match TRBD1. Germline V lookup: CDR1 MDHEN, CDR2 SYDVKM. The J segment lost 2 bases and the V segment lost 3 bases, leaving 1 base of the junction unmatched. The CDR3 runs to 14 residues. The CDR3: CASSFDRAGNTIYF. Written as DNA, the CDR3 is TGTGCCAGCAGTTTTGACAGGGCTGGAAACACCATATATTTT.

The rearrangement links TRBV29-1 to TRBJ1-2; no firm D call. The CDR3 length is 12 residues. The ends were cut back, 4 bases at V and 6 bases at J, with 12 bases in the middle. Germline V gene data show CDR1 as SQVTM and CDR2 as ANQGSEA. The CDR3 nucleotides are TGCAGCGTTGTAACTGTTAGTAATGGCTACACCTTC. This codes for CSVVTVSNGYTF.

The chain is built from TRBV19 and TRBJ1-3; D is unclear. Trimming removed 8 bases at V and 0 bases at J, with 11 bases between. The length of the CDR3 is 14 residues. CDR1 is LNHDA and CDR2 is SQIVND in the germline V gene (reference sequence). The CDR3 reads CASSSLSSGNTIYF. The CDR3 DNA reads as TGTGCCAGTTCCAGTTTATCCTCTGGAAACACCATATATTTT.

This rearrangement joins TRBV7-9 to TRBJ2-3, with 13 bases matching TRBD2. Germline CDR1 is SEHNR and CDR2 is FQNEAQ (reference sequence). This CDR3 spans 16 amino acids. After removal of 4 bases from V and 4 bases from J, the junction contained 5 bases not matched to a gene. The CDR3 DNA sequence: TGTGCCAGCAGCTCTCGACTAGCGGGAGGTCCAGATACGCAGTATTTT. This sequence encodes CASSSRLAGGPDTQYF. Together with reference TRBV7-9 and TRBJ2-3, the CDR3 gives the full variable domain: DTGVSQNPRHKITKRGQNVTFRCDPISEHNRLYWYRQTLGQGPEFLTYFQNEAQLEKSRLLSDRFSAERPKGSFSTLEIQRTEQGDSAMYLCASSSRLAGGPDTQYFGPGTRLTVL.

The rearrangement joins TRBV18 to TRBJ2-1; 14 nucleotides agree with TRBD2. CDR1 is KGHSH, CDR2 LQKENI, per germline. V dropped 4 bases and J dropped 10; count of bases not matched to a gene: 3. This CDR3 is built from 14 residues. CDR3 in amino acids: CASSLGLAGVEQFF. CDR3 DNA sequence: TGTGCCAGCTCACTGGGACTAGCGGGAGTGGAGCAGTTCTTC.

The V gene is TRBV28, the J gene TRBJ1-5; 9 bases agree with TRBD1. CDR1 is MDHEN and CDR2 is SYDVKM in the germline V gene. V lost 6 bases, J lost 6 bases, and 15 bases stayed unmatched. This CDR3 contains 17 residues. The CDR3 spells CASRGDLGQGPSQPQHF. CDR3 bases: TGTGCCAGCAGAGGGGATTTGGGACAGGGTCCGTCTCAGCCCCAGCATTTT.

This chain links TRBV9 with TRBJ1-3; D perhaps matches TRBD1 (5 bases). This CDR3 has 17 residues. Trimming stripped 0 bases from V and 3 bases from J, with 16 bases between. Germline CDR1 is SGDLS and CDR2 is YYNGEE. The CDR3 sequence is CASSVGAPGGNGNTIYF. In DNA, the CDR3 is TGTGCCAGCAGCGTAGGGGCCCCCGGGGGTAATGGAAACACCATATATTTT.

As to this clone: The sample contains more than one DNA sequence encoding this CDR3. This chain links TRBV28 with TRBJ1-5; tentative D call: TRBD1 (5 bases). Per the germline V gene, CDR1 is MDHEN and CDR2 is SYDVKM. Trimming stripped 2 bases from V and 4 bases from J, with 12 bases between. This CDR3 region has 15 residues. The CDR3 sequence is CASSLGGGGNQPQHF. In DNA form, the CDR3 reads TGTGCCAGCAGTTTAGGGGGGGGAGGTAATCAGCCCCAGCATTTT.

A few counts support this clone. This rearrangement joins TRBV5-1 to TRBJ1-4; the D gene is possibly TRBD1 (6 bases). Germline lookup yields CDR1 SGHRS and CDR2 YFSETQ. The CDR3 extends over 15 amino acids. Trimming took 4 bases from V and 7 from J, leaving 17 bases between them. This CDR3 is CASSPGQRPPEKLFF. CDR3 nucleotide sequence: TGCGCCAGCAGCCCCGGACAGAGGCCACCTGAAAAACTGTTTTTT.

The chain couples TRBV15 to TRBJ1-2; D uncertain. V lost 4 bases, J lost 1 base, and 7 bases lay in between. CDR1 and CDR2 from the germline V gene are LNHNV and YYDKDF (reference sequence). The length of the CDR3 is 13 residues. The CDR3 protein is CATSKSDNYGYTF. DNA for the CDR3: TGTGCCACCAGCAAGTCAGATAACTATGGCTACACCTTC.

The chain employs TRBV16 and TRBJ1-5; D is unclear. V was trimmed by 2 bases and J by 1 base, leaving 6 bases between them. Germline V gives CDR1 KGHSY, CDR2 FQNENV. The CDR3 sequence is 14 residues long. This chain's CDR3 is CASSQVGSNQPQHF. The CDR3 DNA is TGTGCCAGCAGCCAAGTCGGGAGCAATCAGCCCCAGCATTTT.

The chain joins TRBV6-5 to TRBJ1-5; no definite D call. Germline V lookup: CDR1 MNHEY, CDR2 SVGAGI. There are 15 residues in the CDR3. V was cut by 5 bases and J by 3 bases, with 14 bases left in between. The CDR3 loop reads CASSRENGDNQPQHF. As DNA, the CDR3 is TGTGCCAGCAGTCGCGAAAACGGTGACAATCAGCCCCAGCATTTT.

This sequence joins TRBV4-1 and TRBJ1-3; 8 nucleotides agree with TRBD1. There are 16 residues in the CDR3. The junction had 5 bases not matched to a gene; V was cut back by 3 bases and J by 1 base. CDR1 and CDR2 from the germline V gene are MGHRA and YSYEKL. As DNA, the CDR3 is TGCGCCAGCAGCCACCGGACAGGGACGTCTGGAAACACCATATATTTT. Protein: CASSHRTGTSGNTIYF.

The V gene is TRBV6-5, the J gene TRBJ2-7, with 7 bases matching TRBD1. This CDR3 spans 14 amino acids. V shed 11 bases, J shed 0 bases, and the junction held 10 bases outside the gene matches. CDR1 and CDR2 from the germline V gene are MNHEY and SVGAGI. CDR3 in amino acids: CAGVRDSYSYEQYF. The CDR3 DNA sequence: TGTGCCGGAGTCCGGGACAGTTACTCCTACGAGCAGTACTTC.